This TCR beta chain came from a study of CD8 T cells in Susac syndrome. An amount of RNA that ranged from about 0.45 to 1 ug was reverse transcribed with random hexamers. Amplification of TCR beta CDR3 across 54 Vbeta and 13 Jbeta was performed with immunoSEQ multiplex PCR. TCRdb processed the immunoSEQ multiplex PCR reads anew with MiXCR; each CDR3 protein has one entry. The sample records 180,000 or so distinct CDR3 sequences, roughly 96% being singletons. This CDR3 contains 15 residues. J lost 4 bases, V lost 0 bases, and 4 bases had no gene match. Germline V gives CDR1 SGHTA, CDR2 FQGNSA. As to this clonotype: Its specificity is unknown.

CD8+ and CD4+ T cells from blood underwent TCR beta sequencing, which was carried out in a high-throughput format. TEMRA cells were FACS-enriched, and CD8+ and CD4+ T cells were isolated negatively. Study-level findings and limits: The study admitted that it had a relatively small number of individuals in its TCR sequencing and HLA analysis.

Sequencing was carried out using CD4+ T cells from PBMCs. The TCR comes from a human donor with multiple sclerosis. The genes are TRBV7-2 and TRBJ2-3; 7 nucleotides match TRBD2. CDR3 protein: CASSLAGGEADTQYF. Written as DNA, the CDR3 is TGTGCCAGCAGCTTAGCGGGGGGGGAAGCAGATACGCAGTATTTT.